This T cell receptor beta chain was obtained from a study of regulatory T cells in long-lasting Graves disease. To make TCR beta libraries, researchers used iRepertoire HTBI primers and Arm-PCR of CDR3 regions. TCRdb ran MiXCR on the multiplex PCR reads and lists one entry per CDR3 protein. The sample lists 650,000 to 700,000 distinct CDR3 sequences, around 30% occurring once. Time point given: persistent/refractory GD, antithyroid drugs over 5 years with positive TRAb. PBMC-extracted RNA yielded the TCR library. Germline lookup yields CDR1 SNHLY and CDR2 FYNNEI. The CDR3 contains 16 residues. V was trimmed by 0 bases and J by 2 bases, leaving 14 bases between them.

The genes are TRBV2 and TRBJ2-7; perhaps TRBD2 as D (7 bases). The sample was peripheral blood mononuclear cells (PBMCs), taken when the disease was refractory, from a patient treated with antithyroid drugs. The source is a female donor with Graves disease. CDR3 sequence (DNA): TGTGCCAGCAGTGAAGCGTTGGGCGGGGGCACCTACGAGCAGTACTTC. It translates to CASSEALGGGTYEQYF.